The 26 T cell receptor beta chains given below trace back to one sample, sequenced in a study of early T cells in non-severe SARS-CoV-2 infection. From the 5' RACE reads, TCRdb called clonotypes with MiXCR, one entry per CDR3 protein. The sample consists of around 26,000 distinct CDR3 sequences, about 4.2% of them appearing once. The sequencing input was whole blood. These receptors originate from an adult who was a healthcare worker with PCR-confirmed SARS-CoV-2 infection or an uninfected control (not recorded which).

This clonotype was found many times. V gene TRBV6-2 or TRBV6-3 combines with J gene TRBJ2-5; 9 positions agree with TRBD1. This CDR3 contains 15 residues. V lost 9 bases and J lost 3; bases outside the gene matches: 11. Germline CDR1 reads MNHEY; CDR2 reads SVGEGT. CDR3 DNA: TGTGCCAGGTCGAGAACCCGGGACAGGGAAGAGACCCAGTACTTC. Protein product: CARSRTRDREETQYF.

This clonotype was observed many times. The CDR3 protein is CASTRDSNYEQYF. The CDR3 DNA follows: TGTGCCAGCACCCGAGACAGCAACTACGAGCAGTACTTC. This chain joins TRBV6-6 and TRBJ2-7, with a possible D match to TRBD1 (5 bases). The V end was cut by 7 bases, the J end by 3 bases, with 13 bases between. Germline CDR1 reads MNHNY; CDR2 reads SVGAGI (reference sequence). The CDR3 loop spans 13 amino acids.

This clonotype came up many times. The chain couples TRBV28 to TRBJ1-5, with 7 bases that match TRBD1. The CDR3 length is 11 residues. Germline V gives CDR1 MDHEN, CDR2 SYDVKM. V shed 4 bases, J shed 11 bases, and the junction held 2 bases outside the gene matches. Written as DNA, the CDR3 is TGTGCCAGCAGTTCCCAGGGGGCCCAGCATTTT. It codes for CASSSQGAQHF.

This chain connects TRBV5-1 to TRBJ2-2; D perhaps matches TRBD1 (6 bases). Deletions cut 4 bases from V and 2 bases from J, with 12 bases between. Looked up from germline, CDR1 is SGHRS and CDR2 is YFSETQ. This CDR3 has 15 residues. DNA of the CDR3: TGCGCCAGCAGCCTTCGGACAGATAACACCGGGGAGCTGTTTTTT. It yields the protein CASSLRTDNTGELFF. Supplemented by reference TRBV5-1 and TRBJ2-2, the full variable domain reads KAGVTQTPRYLIKTRGQQVTLSCSPISGHRSVSWYQQTPGQGLQFLFEYFSETQRNKGNFPGRFSGRQFSNSRSEMNVSTLELGDSALYLCASSLRTDNTGELFFGEGSRLTVL.

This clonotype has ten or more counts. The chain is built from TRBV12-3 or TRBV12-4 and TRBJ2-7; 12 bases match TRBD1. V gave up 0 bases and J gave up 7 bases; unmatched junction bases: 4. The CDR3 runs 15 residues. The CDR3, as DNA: TGTGCCAGCAGTTTAGCGGGACAGGGGGCGTCGGAGCAGTACTTC. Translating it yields CASSLAGQGASEQYF.

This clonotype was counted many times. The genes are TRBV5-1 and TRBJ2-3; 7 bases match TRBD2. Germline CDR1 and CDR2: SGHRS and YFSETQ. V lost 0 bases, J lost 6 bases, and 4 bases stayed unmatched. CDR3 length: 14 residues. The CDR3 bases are TGCGCCAGCAGCTTGGGACTAGCTATGGATACGCAGTATTTT. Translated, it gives CASSLGLAMDTQYF.

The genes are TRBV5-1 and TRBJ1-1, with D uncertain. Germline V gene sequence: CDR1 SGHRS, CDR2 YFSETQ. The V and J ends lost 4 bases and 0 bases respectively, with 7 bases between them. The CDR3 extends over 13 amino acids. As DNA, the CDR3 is TGCGCCAGCAGCGACGGGATGAACACTGAAGCTTTCTTT. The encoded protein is CASSDGMNTEAFF.

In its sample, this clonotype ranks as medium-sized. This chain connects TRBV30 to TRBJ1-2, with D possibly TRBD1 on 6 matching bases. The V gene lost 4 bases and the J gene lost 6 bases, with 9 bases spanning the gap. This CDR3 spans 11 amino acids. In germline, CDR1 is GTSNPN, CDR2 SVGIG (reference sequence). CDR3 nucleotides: TGTGCCTGGAAGGGGGATAATGGCTACACCTTC. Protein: CAWKGDNGYTF.

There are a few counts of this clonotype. The CDR3 spells CASSHPAAYEQYF. The CDR3 nucleotides read TGTGCCAGCAGTCACCCAGCGGCCTACGAGCAGTACTTC. The J gene is TRBJ2-7, the V gene TRBV28; maybe TRBD2 (5 bases). The CDR3 consists of 13 residues. V was shortened by 5 bases and J by 2 bases, with 10 bases between the two germline ends. CDR1 and CDR2 from the germline V gene are MDHEN and SYDVKM.

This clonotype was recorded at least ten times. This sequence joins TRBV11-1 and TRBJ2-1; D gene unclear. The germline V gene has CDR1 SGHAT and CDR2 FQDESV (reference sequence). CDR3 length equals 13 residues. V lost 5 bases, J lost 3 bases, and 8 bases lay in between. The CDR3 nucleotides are TGTGCCAGCAGCCATAAGAGCTACAATGAGCAGTTCTTC. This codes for CASSHKSYNEQFF.

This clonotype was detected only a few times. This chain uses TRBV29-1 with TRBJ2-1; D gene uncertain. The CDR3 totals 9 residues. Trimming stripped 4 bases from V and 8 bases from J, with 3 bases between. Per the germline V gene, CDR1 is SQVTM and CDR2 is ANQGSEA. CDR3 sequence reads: CSVAYEQFF. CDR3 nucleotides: TGCAGCGTTGCGTATGAGCAGTTCTTC.

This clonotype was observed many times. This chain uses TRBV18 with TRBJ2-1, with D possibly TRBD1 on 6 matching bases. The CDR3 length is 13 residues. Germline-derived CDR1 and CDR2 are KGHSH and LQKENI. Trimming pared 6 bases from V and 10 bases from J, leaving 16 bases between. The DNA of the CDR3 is TGTGCCAGCTCTCCCGTAGGCAGGGGAGAGCAGTTCTTC. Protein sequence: CASSPVGRGEQFF.

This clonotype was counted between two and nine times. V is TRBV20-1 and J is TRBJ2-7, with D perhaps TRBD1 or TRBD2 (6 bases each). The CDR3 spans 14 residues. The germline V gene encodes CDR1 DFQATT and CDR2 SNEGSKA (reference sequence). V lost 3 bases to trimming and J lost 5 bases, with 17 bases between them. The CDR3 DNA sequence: TGCAGTGCTAGTTCGGGGGCGGAATGGAACGAGCAGTACTTC. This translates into CSASSGAEWNEQYF.

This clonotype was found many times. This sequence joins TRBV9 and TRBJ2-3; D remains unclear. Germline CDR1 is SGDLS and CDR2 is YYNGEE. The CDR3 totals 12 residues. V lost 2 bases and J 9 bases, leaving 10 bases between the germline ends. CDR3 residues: CASSVSAGTQYF. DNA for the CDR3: TGTGCCAGCAGCGTTTCCGCCGGAACGCAGTATTTT.

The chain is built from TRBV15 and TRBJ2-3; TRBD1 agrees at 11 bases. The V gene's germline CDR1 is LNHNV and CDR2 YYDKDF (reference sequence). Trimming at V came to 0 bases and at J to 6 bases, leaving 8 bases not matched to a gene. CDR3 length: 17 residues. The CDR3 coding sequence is TGTGCCACCAGCAGAGATCTGCGGACAGGGGGCGCCGATACGCAGTATTTT. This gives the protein CATSRDLRTGGADTQYF.

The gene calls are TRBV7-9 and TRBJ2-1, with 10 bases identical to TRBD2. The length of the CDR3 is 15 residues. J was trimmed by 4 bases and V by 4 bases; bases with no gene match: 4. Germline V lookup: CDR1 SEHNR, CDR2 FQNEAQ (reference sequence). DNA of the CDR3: TGTGCCAGCAGCTCCCCGGGACTAGCGTACAATGAGCAGTTCTTC. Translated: CASSSPGLAYNEQFF.

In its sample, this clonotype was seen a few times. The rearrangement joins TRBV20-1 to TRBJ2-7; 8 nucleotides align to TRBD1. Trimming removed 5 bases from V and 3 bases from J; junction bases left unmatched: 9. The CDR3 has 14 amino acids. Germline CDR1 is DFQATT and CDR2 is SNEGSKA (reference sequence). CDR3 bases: TGCAGTGCTTATACCGGACAGGGAGGCTACGAGCAGTACTTC. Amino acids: CSAYTGQGGYEQYF.

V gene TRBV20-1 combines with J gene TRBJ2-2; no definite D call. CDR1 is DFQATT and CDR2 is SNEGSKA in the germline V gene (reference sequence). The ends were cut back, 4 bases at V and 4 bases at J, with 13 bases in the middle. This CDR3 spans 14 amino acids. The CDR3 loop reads CSAIRTLGTGELFF. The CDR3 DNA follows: TGCAGTGCTATCCGAACCCTTGGCACCGGGGAGCTGTTTTTT.

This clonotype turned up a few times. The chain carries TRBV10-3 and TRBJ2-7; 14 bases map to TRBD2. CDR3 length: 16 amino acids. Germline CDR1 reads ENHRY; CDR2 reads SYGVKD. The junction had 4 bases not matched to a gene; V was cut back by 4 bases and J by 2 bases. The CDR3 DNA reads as TGTGCCATCAGTGGGGCGACTAGCGGGAGGGCCTACGAGCAGTACTTC. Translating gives CAISGATSGRAYEQYF.

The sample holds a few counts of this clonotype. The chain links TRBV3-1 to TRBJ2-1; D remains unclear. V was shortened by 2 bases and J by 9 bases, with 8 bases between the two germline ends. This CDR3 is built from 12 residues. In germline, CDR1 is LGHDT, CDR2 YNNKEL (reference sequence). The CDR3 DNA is TGTGCCAGCAGCCAACTCGATGCTGAGCAGTTCTTC. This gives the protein CASSQLDAEQFF.

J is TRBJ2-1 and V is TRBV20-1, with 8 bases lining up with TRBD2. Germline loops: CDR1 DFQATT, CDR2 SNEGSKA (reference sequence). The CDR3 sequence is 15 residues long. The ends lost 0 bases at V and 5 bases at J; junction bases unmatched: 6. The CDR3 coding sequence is TGCAGTGCTAGAGATCCGGGACTAGGAGACAATGAGCAGTTCTTC. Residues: CSARDPGLGDNEQFF.

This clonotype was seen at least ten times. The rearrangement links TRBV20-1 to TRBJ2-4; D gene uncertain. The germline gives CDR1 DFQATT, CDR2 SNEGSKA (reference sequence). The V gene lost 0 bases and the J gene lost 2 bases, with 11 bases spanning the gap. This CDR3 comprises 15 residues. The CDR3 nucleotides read TGCAGTGCTAGAGATTTTGGAGTGTCCAAAAACATTCAGTACTTC. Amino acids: CSARDFGVSKNIQYF.

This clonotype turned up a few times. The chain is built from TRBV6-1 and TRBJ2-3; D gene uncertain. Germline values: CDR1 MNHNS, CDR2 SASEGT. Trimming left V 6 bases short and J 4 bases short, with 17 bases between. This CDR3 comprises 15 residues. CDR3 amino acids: CASSGSRGIADTQYF. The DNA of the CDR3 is TGTGCCAGCAGCGGCAGCCGAGGAATCGCAGATACGCAGTATTTT.

CDR3 in amino acids: CASSSRAREQYF. The CDR3 nucleotides read TGTGCCAGCAGCTCCCGGGCGAGGGAGCAGTACTTC. The V gene is TRBV11-2, the J gene TRBJ2-7; D unresolved. The germline V gene encodes CDR1 SGHAT and CDR2 FQNNGV. The CDR3 sequence is 12 residues long. Trimming cost V 4 bases and J 7 bases, with 11 bases left between them.

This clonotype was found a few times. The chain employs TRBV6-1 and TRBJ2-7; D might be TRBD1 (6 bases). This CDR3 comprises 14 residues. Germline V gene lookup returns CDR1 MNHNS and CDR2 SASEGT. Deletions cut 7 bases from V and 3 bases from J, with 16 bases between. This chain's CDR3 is CASMADRSGYEQYF. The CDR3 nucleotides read TGTGCCAGCATGGCTGACAGGTCCGGCTACGAGCAGTACTTC.

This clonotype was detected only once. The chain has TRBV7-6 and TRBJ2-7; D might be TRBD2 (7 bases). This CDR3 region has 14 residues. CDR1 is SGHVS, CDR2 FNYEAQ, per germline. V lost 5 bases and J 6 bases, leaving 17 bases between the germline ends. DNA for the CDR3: TGTGCCAGCAGCCCTAGGGGGGGGCGCGGCGAGCAGTACTTC. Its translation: CASSPRGGRGEQYF.